One and the same sample provided the 13 T cell receptor beta chains below, sequenced in a study of blood T cell repertoires in COVID-19. Data came from immunoSEQ multiplex PCR; TCRdb stores just in-frame clones and leaves some out. The sample shows 250,000 to 300,000 clones, roughly 80% of them seen only once. Sequencing was carried out using PBMCs or T cells enriched from blood (not recorded which). The receptors were gathered from a man aged 50 to 59 who had recovered from COVID-19.

This clone has just one count. The chain links TRBV29-1 to TRBJ2-7; weak D call: TRBD2 (8 bases). From germline, CDR1 is SQVTM and CDR2 ANQGSEA. The CDR3 has 14 amino acids. Deletions cut 6 bases from V and 5 bases from J, with 20 bases between. The CDR3 region has the DNA TGCAGCGTGGGGGCAGGGGGGACTAGGGACGAGCAGTACTTC. It is translated as CSVGAGGTRDEQYF.

This clone occurred once. The gene calls are TRBV6-6 and TRBJ1-1; 8 bases are shared with TRBD1. In germline, CDR1 is MNHNY, CDR2 SVGAGI (reference sequence). The CDR3 runs to 14 residues. V lost 4 bases to trimming and J lost 5 bases; unmatched junction nucleotides: 6. DNA for the CDR3: TGTGCCAGCAGTTTCAGGGGGCGGGAAACTGAAGCTTTCTTT. Translation: CASSFRGRETEAFF.

The chain combines TRBV24-1 with TRBJ2-3, with 7 bases aligning to TRBD2. The ends lost 1 base at V and 3 bases at J; junction bases unmatched: 3. The CDR3 sequence is 15 residues long. Germline V gives CDR1 KGHDR, CDR2 SFDVKD. CDR3: CATSDFAGVTDTQYF. DNA for the CDR3: TGTGCCACCAGTGATTTTGCGGGGGTGACAGATACGCAGTATTTT.

The rearrangement links TRBV27 to TRBJ2-1; D perhaps matches TRBD1 (5 bases). CDR1 and CDR2 (germline): MNHEY, SMNVEV (reference sequence). The ends were cut back, 4 bases at V and 5 bases at J, with 18 bases in the middle. The CDR3 is 16 amino acids. The CDR3 spells CASSSPWGGPNNEQFF. The CDR3 coding sequence is TGTGCCAGCAGTTCCCCCTGGGGCGGCCCGAACAATGAGCAGTTCTTC.

This chain links TRBV3-1 (or the pseudogene TRBV3-2) with TRBJ1-1; 9 nucleotides line up with TRBD1. The CDR3 runs 15 residues. Germline-derived CDR1 and CDR2 are LGHDT and YNNKEL (reference sequence). J gave up 3 bases and V 4 bases, and 6 bases lay outside the gene matches. The CDR3 sequence is CASSPLTGGDTEAFF. DNA of the CDR3: TGTGCCAGCAGCCCTCTGACAGGGGGGGACACTGAAGCTTTCTTT.

V usage is TRBV10-3 and J usage is TRBJ1-5; D gene unclear. With 0 bases removed from V and 2 bases from J, the gap between germline ends came to 14 bases. CDR1 is ENHRY and CDR2 is SYGVKD in the germline V gene. The CDR3 is made up of 17 amino acids. Here the CDR3 reads CAISESTSGTRNQPQHF. The CDR3 DNA reads as TGTGCCATCAGTGAGTCGACTAGTGGTACGCGCAATCAGCCCCAGCATTTT.

This rearrangement joins TRBV30 to TRBJ1-2; the D gene is possibly TRBD1 (6 bases). From germline, CDR1 is GTSNPN and CDR2 SVGIG (reference sequence). Trimming removed 5 bases from V and 0 bases from J, with 10 bases in between. The CDR3 length is 13 residues. The CDR3 DNA reads TGTGCCTGGTACCGGACAGCTAACTATGGCTACACCTTC. It translates to CAWYRTANYGYTF.

This rearrangement joins TRBV9 to TRBJ1-3; D is perhaps TRBD1 (6 bases). The V and J ends lost 2 bases and 4 bases respectively, with 19 bases between them. This CDR3 spans 17 amino acids. Germline assignment: CDR1 SGDLS and CDR2 YYNGEE. The CDR3 bases are TGTGCCAGCAGCGTCGCAGAAAGACAGGAAAGGGGAAACACCATATATTTT. It codes for CASSVAERQERGNTIYF.

The CDR3 spells CASSPIAGRGYEQFF. The CDR3 DNA sequence: TGTGCCAGCAGTCCCATAGCGGGAAGGGGCTATGAGCAGTTCTTC. V is TRBV27 and J is TRBJ2-1, with 8 positions matching TRBD2. V lost 5 bases, J lost 8 bases, and 11 bases stayed unmatched. Germline loops: CDR1 MNHEY, CDR2 SMNVEV (reference sequence). The CDR3 sequence is 15 residues long.

This clone was seen only a few times. The chain is built from TRBV6-5 and TRBJ2-2; no clear D. The V end lost 2 bases, the J end lost 2 bases, and 6 bases lay between the germline ends. The CDR3 length is 14 residues. Germline loops: CDR1 MNHEY, CDR2 SVGAGI. This CDR3 reads CASSYDSNTGELFF. CDR3 bases: TGTGCCAGCAGTTACGACTCTAACACCGGGGAGCTGTTTTTT.

V usage is TRBV7-9 and J usage is TRBJ2-7; D is ambiguous. Deletions cut 10 bases from V and 0 bases from J, with 22 bases between. Germline CDR1 is SEHNR and CDR2 is FQNEAQ (reference sequence). This CDR3 region has 16 residues. CDR3 coding DNA: TGTGCCACAGATGGGCAGTTTGACGTGCCCTCCTACGAGCAGTACTTC. Its protein product is CATDGQFDVPSYEQYF.

This clone was seen only a few times. The chain is built from TRBV15 and TRBJ1-4; the D is unclear. The CDR3 has 12 amino acids. Germline assignment: CDR1 LNHNV and CDR2 YYDKDF (reference sequence). V lost 8 bases, J lost 10 bases, and 14 bases lay in between. The DNA for the CDR3 is TGTGCCACCGGACGGGAGTTGGGAAAACTGTTTTTT. Protein: CATGRELGKLFF. The variable domain in full, with the rest retrieved from reference TRBV15 and TRBJ1-4, is DAMVIQNPRYQVTQFGKPVTLSCSQTLNHNVMYWYQQKSSQAPKLLFHYYDKDFNNEADTPDNFQSRRPNTSFCFLDIRSPGLGDTAMYLCATGRELGKLFFGSGTQLSVL.

The V and J genes are TRBV6-5 and TRBJ1-3, with D tentatively TRBD1 (5 bases). CDR1 and CDR2 (germline): MNHEY, SVGAGI. Trimming stripped 0 bases from V and 3 bases from J, with 12 bases between. The CDR3 has 16 residues. The DNA for the CDR3 is TGTGCCAGCAGTTACTCGACCAGGGTATATGGAAACACCATATATTTT. It codes for CASSYSTRVYGNTIYF.